This TCR beta chain stems from a study of graft-versus-host responses after intestinal transplantation. Study-level results: The authors found GvH clones in recipient marrow, some appearing first in ileum or blood.

Per germline, CDR1 MNHEY and CDR2 SVGAGI. Trimming left V 0 bases short and J 0 bases short, with 8 bases between. CDR3 length equals 15 residues. Worth noting for this clone: Antigen: not known.

TCRdb keeps only in-frame clones here, not all; method: immunoSEQ multiplex PCR. The sample lists 20,000 to 25,000 clones, about 88% occurring once. The sequence came from a human patient who received an intestinal transplant, so some T cells may come from the graft donor. The specimen was PBMCs, collected roughly 64 days after intestinal transplantation. The rearrangement joins TRBV6-5 to TRBJ1-2; D unclear. Here the CDR3 DNA reads TGTGCCAGCAGTTACTCCGGGTTAGCTAACTATGGCTACACCTTC. It yields the protein CASSYSGLANYGYTF.